This TCR beta chain came from a study of regulatory T cells in long-lasting Graves disease (dated by TCRdb to about 2021). Describing the broader study: Persistent Graves' disease was defined as antithyroid drug treatment for over 5 years with persistently positive TSH receptor autoantibodies. The study was conducted in China and was registered as a clinical trial. On average, persistent Graves' disease patients in the clinical cohort had been on antithyroid drugs for approximately 10 years. Persistent Graves' disease patients were compared with newly diagnosed Graves' disease patients by peripheral blood TCR sequencing and RNA sequencing. A total of 35 or so samples were covered by TCR sequencing, comprising some 13 persistent and around 20 newly diagnosed Graves' disease patients. Results and caveats for the whole study, not just this receptor: Preferential use of TRBV28, TRBJ1-2 and TRBJ2-5 was observed in persistent disease, whereas TRBV20-1 and TRBJ2-1 were favored in newly diagnosed disease. Lower TCR Shannon entropy and fewer highly expanded clones were observed in persistent Graves' disease patients than in newly diagnosed patients, which suggested clonal expansion. Sequencing and analysis were restricted to the TCR beta chain. The authors noted that the small sample size was a limitation that may lower accuracy. More public clonotypes were shared among persistent patients (roughly 2,700) than among newly diagnosed patients (roughly 1,000). Peripheral blood alone was examined, since thyroid tissue, which constituted the primary lesion, could not be accessed.

Concerning this clonotype itself: Its antigen is unknown. No much larger clone is present one base from it, and per-base qualities are unavailable.

According to the study, the label for this sample's time point signals: persistent/refractory GD, antithyroid drugs over 5 years with positive TRAb. For both TCR sequencing and RNA sequencing, RNA was extracted from PBMCs in TRIzol. The diagnosis of Graves' disease followed American Thyroid Association guidelines. Recruitment of patients was carried out at an endocrinology department in Xi'an, China. Each patient gave 7.5 to 10 milliliters of peripheral blood, collected in an EDTA anticoagulant tube. Ficoll Paque Plus density gradient separation was used to isolate PBMCs, and no additional T cell sorting was done. An Agilent 2100 Bioanalyzer and agarose gel were used to check RNA quality, while a NanoDrop 2000 measured RNA concentration. V ends up 5 bases short and J 8 bases short, with an unmatched junction base count of 5. Including the terminal cysteine and phenylalanine, the CDR3 comprises 15 residues. Kept here is only the CDR3 DNA, which spans 45 bases and is read in frame from base 1. CDR1 LNHNV and CDR2 YYDKDF were looked up in the germline V gene (reference sequence).

The library was made by multiplex PCR. TCRdb lists the instrument as Illumina HiSeq 4000. iRepertoire HTBI primers and Arm-PCR amplification of CDR3 regions were used to construct TCR beta libraries. Before sequencing, the PCR products underwent gel purification. Regarding the original processing steps: A total of under 80 TRBV and some 13 TRBJ segments were identified across samples and were used for gene usage analysis of CDR3 amino acid clonotypes. COPE and FqMerger were used to merge filtered high-quality paired reads into contigs. BLAST was used to align contigs to the IMGT TRBV, TRBD and TRBJ reference genes, and CDR3 was defined following IMGT. Clonotypes above 0.1% frequency were classified as highly expanded clones. Shannon entropy was used to measure repertoire diversity, and the Gini coefficient was used to measure V-J evenness. Public clonotypes were defined as clonotypes shared by more than one individual. Using fastp trimming at Q25 and MiXCR clonotype assembly, TCRdb reanalyzed the public sequencing data and kept in-frame beta chains. Every distinct CDR3 protein forms one entry, paired with its most common genes and DNA. TCRdb, not the authors, supplied the V and J calls. This sample has 600,000 to 850,000 distinct CDR3 sequences in its table, and about 32% of those were observed once. The ten largest clones represent about 42% of the sample.

This specimen was peripheral blood mononuclear cells (PBMCs), taken when the disease was refractory, from a patient treated with antithyroid drugs. The source is a female donor with Graves disease. The chain is encoded by TRBV15 joined to TRBJ1-6; a stretch of 11 junction bases matches TRBD1. CDR3 loop: CATSPGQGAYSPLHF. The nucleotide sequence reads TGTGCCACCAGCCCTGGACAGGGGGCATATTCACCCCTCCACTTT.